This T cell receptor beta chain was sequenced in a study of PD-1 blockade in mismatch repair-deficient tumors (dated by TCRdb to about 2017). In the study overall: Between late 2013 and September 2016, the trial enrolled about 93 consecutive patients with around twelve mismatch repair-deficient cancer types, every one of whom had been previously treated and was progressing. Deep sequencing of TCR CDR3 regions was used to track tumor-associated T cell clones in peripheral blood of patients responding to PD-1 blockade.

Mismatch repair deficiency was established in every enrolled patient by polymerase chain reaction or immunohistochemistry. TCR sequencing was carried out for a few patients who responded to pembrolizumab therapy. Pembrolizumab PD-1 blockade was prospectively tested in advanced mismatch repair-deficient cancers, regardless of tissue of origin, in the phase II trial. Peripheral blood T cell samples were collected serially, before PD-1 blockade began and at several time points afterward. Blood sampling times were expressed in weeks after the first pembrolizumab dose. On this clone itself: Its antigen is unknown. No per-base quality is available; no much larger clone lies one base away.

The library was generated by the immunoSEQ multiplex PCR assay. The clones in this table, taken by TCRdb from immuneACCESS, are in-frame only. Not every clone is retained; where verified, under half of the shortfall comes from an unresolved V gene, and the cause of the rest is unknown. Here the sample has 60,000 to 75,000 clones; approximately 90% occur a single time. The ten largest clones take up approximately 14% of the sample. Measured from the cysteine to the phenylalanine, the CDR3 is 13 residues long. The entry retains the CDR3 DNA only, 39 bases that are in frame from base 1. V is clipped by 4 bases and J by 4 bases, and the sequence between their germline boundaries is 10 bases long. CDR1 is given as SGHDT and CDR2 as YYEEEE, both from the germline V gene. Findings and caveats that apply to the study as a whole: Tumor-resident clones, often undetectable in blood before treatment, expanded rapidly after pembrolizumab and then contracted, generally before radiologic responses.

Sequencing used peripheral blood, obtained 52 weeks after starting pembrolizumab. The chain employs TRBV5-6 and TRBJ2-3, with no confident D gene call. The source of this sequence is an adult with mismatch repair-deficient cancer. The CDR3 reads CASSPANADTQYF. Read as DNA, the sequence is TGTGCCAGCAGCCCAGCCAATGCAGATACGCAGTATTTT.